Listed below are T cell receptor beta chains from one sample, sequenced in a study of T-cell memory formation after mild COVID-19. TCRdb itself ran the 5' RACE reads through MiXCR, one entry per CDR3 protein. The sample shows a few hundred thousand distinct CDR3 sequences, about a fifth of them seen only once. Sequencing used PBMCs or a T cell subset sorted from them (not recorded which). The receptors shown here come from an adult woman who had mild COVID-19 (a few samples of this study predate the infection). Cell type and time point are not known. Both conserved end residues are part of each CDR3.

J	V	CDR3
TRBJ2-5	TRBV12-3/TRBV12-4	CASSLQDGGPETQYF
TRBJ2-3	TRBV7-2	CASSDLGVAQYF
TRBJ2-1	TRBV6-5	CASSPNSYNEQFF
TRBJ2-3	TRBV9	CASSVGPAGTDTQYF
TRBJ2-3	TRBV2	CASSPLFRGTDTQYF
TRBJ1-1	TRBV12-3/TRBV12-4	CASSAAPGAFF
TRBJ1-2	TRBV9	CASSDGTLGYGYTF
TRBJ2-7	TRBV21-1	CASSKRGDSYEQYF
TRBJ2-7	TRBV6-1	CASSPWGSGYEQYF
TRBJ1-5	TRBV19	CASSPSSGTGFQPQHF
TRBJ2-3	TRBV5-1	CASSFDSFRADTQYF
TRBJ2-3	TRBV28	CASHDRGIGTDTQYF
TRBJ2-7	TRBV27	CASSTGLREQYF
TRBJ2-1	TRBV24-1	CATSVLAAYNEQFF
TRBJ2-3	TRBV20-1	CSAGGGGDTDTQYF
TRBJ2-2	TRBV7-9	CASSLVSGTAYTGELFF
TRBJ2-1	TRBV9	CASSSRGEPFDEQFF
TRBJ2-2	TRBV30	CAWSTKNTGELFF
TRBJ2-7	TRBV4-3	CASSQDPHGNYEQYF
TRBJ2-3	TRBV9	CASSVERSTDTQYF
TRBJ2-7	TRBV29-1	CSVGMGATYEQYF
TRBJ1-4	TRBV12-3/TRBV12-4	CASSRMTGGNEKLFF
TRBJ2-7	TRBV15	CATSSYGTSGDEQYF
TRBJ1-3	TRBV3-1	CASSQTGTVGNTIYF
TRBJ2-3	TRBV6-2/TRBV6-3	CASSYRTPDTQYF
TRBJ2-2	TRBV12-3/TRBV12-4	CASSPQLNTGELFF
TRBJ1-1	TRBV3-1	CASSQDHVTGGEAFF